These 8 T cell receptor beta chains were all obtained from the same sample, sequenced in a study of Ad26.COV2.S vaccination and SARS-CoV-2 variants. Treatment reported: around 19 received Ad26.COV2.S at low or high dose, single or two shots; roughly five received placebo; per-sample allocation not given. Sample collection was performed on day 63 after the first vaccine or placebo injection. The data were produced by immunoSEQ multiplex PCR, yet TCRdb's version contains in-frame clones alone and is incomplete. Seen here are a few hundred thousand clones, approximately 90% observed once, and the top ten hold about 3.6%. Source: peripheral blood, taken in a trial of Ad26.COV2.S vaccine versus placebo. The receptors were gathered from a person between 18 and 60 years old who received the Ad26.COV2.S COVID-19 vaccine or a placebo.

This chain joins TRBV28 and TRBJ1-4; no reliable D call. The CDR3 contains 15 residues. Trimming pared 3 bases from V and 1 base from J, leaving 9 bases between. Germline assignment: CDR1 MDHEN and CDR2 SYDVKM. The CDR3 loop is CASSFRRRTNEKLFF. The CDR3 region has the DNA TGTGCCAGCAGTTTCCGCCGACGAACTAATGAAAAACTGTTTTTT. Variable domain in full (rest from reference TRBV28 and TRBJ1-4): DVKVTQSSRYLVKRTGEKVFLECVQDMDHENMFWYRQDPGLGLRLIYFSYDVKMKEKGDIPEGYSVSREKKERFSLILESASTNQTSMYLCASSFRRRTNEKLFFGSGTQLSVL.

The chain links TRBV4-1 to TRBJ1-6, with D perhaps matching TRBD1 (5 bases). Germline V gene data show CDR1 as MGHRA and CDR2 as YSYEKL. Trimming pared 4 bases from V and 8 bases from J, leaving 15 bases between. There are 15 residues in the CDR3. The CDR3 sequence: CASSLTGPRDSPLHF. The CDR3 DNA sequence: TGCGCCAGCAGCCTAACAGGCCCCCGGGATTCACCCCTCCACTTT.

The chain links TRBV7-9 to TRBJ2-1; 7 nucleotides align to TRBD1. V was pared by 1 base and J by 6 bases, with 6 bases of the junction left unmatched. Per germline, CDR1 SEHNR and CDR2 FQNEAQ (reference sequence). CDR3 length equals 15 residues. The CDR3 here is CASSLVGDSRNEQFF. In DNA form, the CDR3 reads TGTGCCAGCAGCTTAGTAGGGGACAGTCGCAATGAGCAGTTCTTC.

This chain connects TRBV21-1 to TRBJ1-2; the table's D call of TRBD1 was not tested on the DNA. TRBV21-1 represents a pseudogene. CDR3 size: 13 residues. The CDR3 DNA sequence: TGTGCCAGCAGCCGCCGGTGGGCCTATGGCTACACCTTC. It translates to CASSRRWAYGYTF.

This chain connects TRBV12-3 or TRBV12-4 to TRBJ2-5; D unresolved. This CDR3 comprises 13 residues. V lost 6 bases and J lost 4, with 12 bases in between. The CDR3 protein is CASSPRPGETQYF. In DNA form, the CDR3 reads TGTGCCAGCAGCCCCCGACCAGGAGAGACCCAGTACTTC.

The genes are TRBV5-4 and TRBJ2-1, with 10 bases fitting TRBD1. Unmatched junction bases numbered 4, after V lost 3 bases and J lost 4 bases. The CDR3 has 15 residues. Germline values: CDR1 SGHNT, CDR2 YYREEE (reference sequence). CDR3 in DNA: TGTGCCAGCAGCTCGGACAGGGGGAGTTACAATGAGCAGTTCTTC. Its translation is CASSSDRGSYNEQFF.

V and J are TRBV14 and TRBJ2-5, with D possibly TRBD1 on 5 matching bases. The germline V and J ends were trimmed by 4 bases and 2 bases, with 11 bases remaining between them. The CDR3 has 14 residues. Looked up from germline, CDR1 is SGHDN and CDR2 is FVKESK. CDR3 region: CASSPPGRQETQYF. For the CDR3, the DNA is TGTGCCAGCAGCCCCCCAGGGCGACAAGAGACCCAGTACTTC.

The chain uses TRBV6-5 and TRBJ2-4, with 8 bases identical to TRBD1. J gave up 14 bases and V 6 bases, and 6 bases lay outside the gene matches. CDR1 and CDR2 from the germline V gene are MNHEY and SVGAGI. The CDR3 has 11 residues. This CDR3 reads CASSKGQAKYF. The CDR3 bases are TGTGCCAGCAGCAAGGGACAGGCCAAGTACTTC.